These T cell receptor beta chains were read from a single sample in a study of blood T cell repertoires in COVID-19. Data came from immunoSEQ multiplex PCR; TCRdb stores just in-frame clones and leaves some out. Of about 370,000 clones listed, roughly nine tenths are singletons. The source material was peripheral blood. The source of these receptors is a woman in her 30s with COVID-19, enrolled during active disease. Both conserved end residues are part of each CDR3.

J gene | V gene | CDR3 protein
TRBJ2-7 | TRBV5-5 | CASSPGQGLREQYF
TRBJ1-2 | TRBV5-8 | CASSLIDIVYGYTF
TRBJ1-2 | TRBV2 | CASSLDRDEGYTF
TRBJ2-1 | TRBV29-1 | CSVGGRYNEQFF
TRBJ2-1 | TRBV27 | CASSLSNGSRPRYNEQFF
TRBJ2-3 | TRBV29-1 | CSVVPMGGGASTDTQYF
TRBJ2-3 | TRBV11-3 | CASSLPIAGDKMGDTQYF
TRBJ1-1 | TRBV6-5 | CATIRGETEAFF
TRBJ2-1 | TRBV9 | CASSGGLSESYEQFF
TRBJ2-7 | TRBV15 | CATSRARGNEQYF
TRBJ2-3 | TRBV4-3 | CASSRGSPQSAQYF
TRBJ1-5 | TRBV9 | CASTRGGSQDGGNQPQHF
TRBJ1-5 | TRBV14 | CASSQGPNQPQHF
TRBJ1-2 | TRBV4-1 | CASSQEEGQVNYGYTF
TRBJ1-6 | TRBV28 | CASMGNRHSPLHF